Below are 20 T cell receptor beta chains sequenced from a single sample in a study of tumor-infiltrating lymphocytes in primary liver carcinoma. From 500 ng total RNA, TCR beta cDNA was generated with a primer in the constant region. Amplification in three nested multiplex PCR rounds with slightly modified ARM-PCR gave rise to TCR beta libraries. The first two PCR rounds used TRBV1-TRBV30 forward primers with a C-beta reverse primer, 9 to 10 cycles each. TCRdb reprocessed the multiplex PCR reads with MiXCR, giving one entry per CDR3 protein. Of some 43,000 distinct CDR3 sequences in the sample, approximately 70% are singletons; the top ten hold 29%. Scientists recovered RNA and DNA together from about 20-30 mg of unsorted bulk tissue. The sequencing sample was made of liver tumor tissue from sampling region 5. As for subset: tumor region T5, tumor centre. These receptors were obtained from a middle-aged man with primary liver carcinoma and hepatitis B virus infection.

A word on this clonotype: The junction departs from the called germline gene at one end, perhaps through a read error. The rearrangement joins TRBV27 to TRBJ2-5; D is unclear. Per germline, CDR1 MNHEY and CDR2 SMNVEV (reference sequence). This CDR3 is built from 14 residues. CDR3 sequence: CASSSWSPTETQYF. The CDR3 nucleotides read TGTGCCAGTAGTTCATGGAGCCCCACAGAGACCCAGTACTTC.

On this clonotype: A single base separates this from a much larger clone, so it may be a read error. In DNA form, the CDR3 reads TGTGCCAGGAGTCCGCCGGGACAGGGTCGCGGCTACACCTTC. Translating gives CARSPPGQGRGYTF. The chain joins TRBV28 to TRBJ1-2; 9 nucleotides match TRBD1. Per the germline V gene, CDR1 is MDHEN and CDR2 is SYDVKM. The V and J ends lost 9 bases and 8 bases, in that order; junction bases with no gene match: 13. The CDR3 extends over 14 amino acids.

The chain joins TRBV11-2 to TRBJ2-5, with 8 bases aligning to TRBD2. With 5 bases clipped from V and 5 bases from J, the junction kept 13 bases outside the gene matches. The V gene's germline CDR1 is SGHAT and CDR2 FQNNGV. The CDR3 covers 16 residues. The CDR3 sequence is CASSDLGTRGTETQYF. The CDR3 DNA reads as TGTGCCAGCAGCGACCTCGGGACTAGAGGGACCGAGACCCAGTACTTC.

Regarding this clonotype: Its ends do not fully match the called genes, so a read error is possible. The CDR3 DNA sequence: TGTGTCAGCAGCTCGAAACCTGGGGTCGTCGAGCAGTACTTC. Its protein is CVSSSKPGVVEQYF. This rearrangement joins TRBV7-2 to TRBJ2-7; no reliable D call. The CDR3 has 14 amino acids. The germline V gene encodes CDR1 SGHTA and CDR2 FQGNSA.

As concerns this clonotype: The CDR3 end shows no conserved phenylalanine or tryptophan, and so a read error is likely. V is TRBV6-2 or TRBV6-3 and J is TRBJ2-1; D is undetermined. The germline V gene encodes CDR1 MNHEY and CDR2 SVGEGT. The CDR3 spans 15 residues. CDR3 in amino acids: CASSYGASTYNEQFS. CDR3 in DNA: TGTGCCAGTAGTTACGGCGCCAGCACCTACAATGAGCAGTTCTCC.

As concerns this clonotype: The junction departs from germline at one end; a sequencing error may be responsible. The CDR3 spells CAGSQLGETSGSYEQYF. CDR3 DNA sequence: TGCGCCGGCAGCCAACTGGGAGAAACTAGCGGAAGCTACGAGCAGTACTTC. The chain uses TRBV4-1 and TRBJ2-7, with TRBD2 identical over 8 bases. CDR3 length: 17 amino acids. Germline loops: CDR1 MGHRA, CDR2 YSYEKL.

The rearrangement joins TRBV12-3 or TRBV12-4 to TRBJ2-5; D not certain. The CDR3 consists of 14 residues. The germline V and J ends were trimmed by 5 bases and 4 bases, with 14 bases remaining between them. This CDR3 is CASSTPVTRETQYF. As DNA, the CDR3 is TGTGCCAGCAGTACTCCAGTCACACGAGAGACCCAGTACTTC.

Details on this clonotype: A clone one base away is much larger, so this may be a read error. The chain couples TRBV7-9 to TRBJ2-3; D not resolved. The CDR3 runs 15 residues. Deletions cut 5 bases from V and 2 bases from J, with 14 bases between. From germline, CDR1 is SEHNR and CDR2 FQNEAQ (reference sequence). CDR3 region: CASSQPRTNTDTQYF. Here the CDR3 DNA reads TGTGCCAGCAGCCAGCCCCGAACTAACACAGATACGCAGTATTTT.

The V and J genes are TRBV11-2 and TRBJ2-2, with 9 bases matching TRBD1. Germline V CDR1 and CDR2: SGHAT, FQNNGV. This CDR3 contains 17 residues. With V trimmed by 10 bases and J by 4 bases, 16 bases remained unmatched. CDR3 protein: CANSFDRDRVGTGELFF. CDR3 nucleotide sequence: TGTGCCAATAGCTTTGATCGGGACAGGGTTGGCACCGGGGAGCTGTTTTTT.

This clonotype occurred many times. The chain employs TRBV28 and TRBJ2-7, with 7 bases matching TRBD2. V dropped 7 bases and J dropped 3; count of bases not matched to a gene: 3. Germline CDR1 is MDHEN and CDR2 is SYDVKM. CDR3 length: 12 residues. The CDR3 bases are TGTGCCAGCAAATTAGCGGGCTACGAGCAGTACTTC. Translation: CASKLAGYEQYF.

Of note for this clonotype: At one of its ends the junction is not consistent with the germline gene, which may arise from a read error. J is TRBJ2-3 and V is TRBV5-4, with D possibly TRBD1 on 6 matching bases. The CDR3 totals 14 residues. CDR1 and CDR2 from the germline V gene are SGHNT and YYREEE (reference sequence). The CDR3 DNA follows: TGTGTCAGCACCCGGGACACCAGCACAGATACGCTGTATTTT. Residues: CVSTRDTSTDTLYF.

To note about this clonotype: One end of the junction fails to match germline, which may point to a read error. V and J are TRBV12-3 or TRBV12-4 and TRBJ1-5, with D tentatively TRBD1 (6 bases). This CDR3 is built from 14 residues. CDR3 loop: CASGLTQGHQSQHF. The CDR3 region has the DNA TGTGCCAGCGGTTTAACCCAGGGGCATCAGTCCCAGCATTTT.

This clonotype appeared once. CDR3 region: CAISGPKGEQYF. The CDR3 coding sequence is TGTGCCATCAGTGGGCCAAAGGGCGAGCAGTACTTC. The gene calls are TRBV10-3 and TRBJ2-7; D gene uncertain. This CDR3 spans 12 amino acids. Trimming removed 4 bases from V and 6 bases from J, with 10 bases in between. Germline CDR1 and CDR2: ENHRY and SYGVKD.

This clonotype was picked up many times. The chain joins TRBV20-1 to TRBJ2-7, with unresolved D. The V and J ends lost 5 bases and 0 bases respectively, with 11 bases between them. This CDR3 has 13 amino acids. The germline gives CDR1 DFQATT, CDR2 SNEGSKA (reference sequence). The CDR3 nucleotides read TGCAGTGCTCTGTTGTCCAGCTCCTACGAGCAGTACTTC. Its protein product is CSALLSSSYEQYF.

CDR3 residues: CASRGNLAVNNEQFF. Written as DNA, the CDR3 is TGTGCCAGCCGTGGGAATTTAGCGGTCAACAATGAGCAGTTCTTC. V usage is TRBV2 and J usage is TRBJ2-1; TRBD2 might be the D (6 bases). The CDR3 extends over 15 amino acids. V lost 8 bases and J 5 bases, leaving 19 bases between the germline ends. Germline V lookup: CDR1 SNHLY, CDR2 FYNNEI. The full variable domain, completed using reference TRBV2 and TRBJ2-1, is EPEVTQTPSHQVTQMGQEVILRCVPISNHLYFYWYRQILGQKVEFLVSFYNNEISEKSEIFDDQFSVERPDGSNFTLKIRSTKLEDSAMYFCASRGNLAVNNEQFFGPGTRLTVL.

Remarks on this clonotype: The junction differs from germline at one of its ends, possibly a read error. CDR3 protein: CASSEAGVRSGTGKLFF. The CDR3, as DNA: TGTGCCAGCAGTGAAGCAGGGGTCCGATCTGGTACCGGGAAGCTGTTTTTT. This chain joins TRBV2 and TRBJ2-2; D is perhaps TRBD1 or TRBD2 (5 bases each). The CDR3 consists of 17 residues. Looked up from germline, CDR1 is SNHLY and CDR2 is FYNNEI.

The chain joins TRBV20-1 to TRBJ2-7, with D perhaps matching TRBD2 (5 bases). Looked up from germline, CDR1 is DFQATT and CDR2 is SNEGSKA (reference sequence). V lost 1 base to trimming and J lost 6 bases, with 10 bases between them. The CDR3 length is 12 residues. The CDR3 DNA follows: TGCAGTGCTAGAGGTGAGGGTTTCGAGCAGTACTTC. Amino acid sequence: CSARGEGFEQYF.

This clonotype was detected ten times or more. The chain employs TRBV19 and TRBJ2-1; D tentatively reads TRBD1 or TRBD2 (5 bases each). Trimming removed 5 bases at V and 8 bases at J, with 16 bases between. The CDR3 is 14 residues long. From germline, CDR1 is LNHDA and CDR2 SQIVND (reference sequence). The CDR3 DNA reads as TGTGCCAGTAGTCAGGGAGCTCCGGTCGATGAGCAGTTCTTC. This encodes CASSQGAPVDEQFF.

A remark on this clonotype: The junction does not match germline at one end; this may be a read error. V usage is TRBV7-3 and J usage is TRBJ2-1, with D maybe TRBD2 (5 bases). This CDR3 region has 16 residues. The germline V gene has CDR1 SGHTA and CDR2 FQGTGA. CDR3 DNA sequence: TGTGCCAGCAGATTAGCGCCGCCCGGGAACTACGATGAGCAGTTCTTC. Its translation is CASRLAPPGNYDEQFF.

In regard to this clonotype: A read error may explain this, as a much larger clone is one base away. The chain is built from TRBV5-1 and TRBJ2-1, with 11 bases matching TRBD2. Germline trimming cut 2 bases from V and 11 bases from J; bases unmatched to any gene: 9. The V gene's germline CDR1 is SGHRS and CDR2 YFSETQ. This CDR3 has 15 residues. CDR3 in DNA: TGCGCCAGCAGCTTTCTAGCGGGAGGAGTTAATAAGCAGTTCTTC. Protein product: CASSFLAGGVNKQFF.